This is a list of T cell receptor beta chains from one sample in a study of T-cell memory formation after mild COVID-19. Each CDR3 protein gets one entry after TCRdb re-called the 5' RACE reads with MiXCR. There are roughly 450,000 distinct CDR3 sequences in the sample; 15% to 20% occur only once, and 9% to 15% lies in the top ten. Sequencing was done on a sample of PBMCs or a T cell subset sorted from them (not recorded which). Source of these receptors: an adult woman who had mild COVID-19 (a few samples of this study predate the infection). Cell type and time point are not known. The CDR3 runs from the conserved cysteine through the conserved F or W. A D gene is named only where the DNA matches it firmly. Clone size is shown for a subset of rows, as once, few, many or a class of expanded clone.

j_call	d_call	clone_size	v_call	cdr3_nt	cdr3_aa
TRBJ1-2	.	.	TRBV6-5	TGTGCCAGCAGGGAGTCATGGTATGGCTACACCTTC	CASRESWYGYTF
TRBJ2-6	.	few	TRBV7-2	TGTGCCAGCAGCCGTAAGGGCTCTGGGGCCAACGTCCTGACTTTC	CASSRKGSGANVLTF
TRBJ2-1	TRBD2	.	TRBV10-3	TGTGCCATCAGGGGGACTAGCGGCTACAATGAGCAGTTCTTC	CAIRGTSGYNEQFF
TRBJ2-5	TRBD2	few	TRBV5-1	TGCGCCAGCAGCTTGGGCGGTAGCGGGAGAGAAGAGACCCAGTACTTC	CASSLGGSGREETQYF
TRBJ1-1	.	few	TRBV30	TGTGCCTGGGAGAACCACGGGACATATGAAGCTTTCTTT	CAWENHGTYEAFF
TRBJ2-6	TRBD2	few	TRBV12-3/TRBV12-4	TGTGCCAGCAGTTTAGCGGCGTCTAGCGGGGGGTCTTCTGGGGCCAACGTCCTGACTTTC	CASSLAASSGGSSGANVLTF
TRBJ2-3	.	few	TRBV12-3/TRBV12-4	TGTGCCAGCAGTTTAATAGCGGTCACAGATACGCAGTATTTT	CASSLIAVTDTQYF
TRBJ1-1	.	.	TRBV11-2	TGTGCCAGCAGCTCTCAAATGGACACTGAAGCTTTCTTT	CASSSQMDTEAFF
TRBJ1-5	.	.	TRBV6-4	TGTGCCAGCAGTGGGAGTCCCGGCCAGCCCCAGCATTTT	CASSGSPGQPQHF
TRBJ2-7	.	.	TRBV6-1	TGTGCCAGCAGTTCACATACTACCTACGAGCAGTACTTC	CASSSHTTYEQYF
TRBJ1-5	.	.	TRBV4-1	TGCGCCAGCAGCCGGACTTTCAATCAGCCCCAGCATTTT	CASSRTFNQPQHF
TRBJ2-1	TRBD2	few	TRBV5-1	TGCGCCAGCAGCTTGGCCGAACAGCGGGGAAATGAGCAGTTCTTC	CASSLAEQRGNEQFF
TRBJ2-5	.	many	TRBV6-2/TRBV6-3	TGTGCCAGCGGGGGCGGCCTACGGACCCAGTACTTC	CASGGGLRTQYF
TRBJ1-2	.	few	TRBV5-4	TGTGCCAGCAGCGACCCGACGGGAATTGCCTCTGGCTACACCTTC	CASSDPTGIASGYTF
TRBJ2-5	TRBD2	.	TRBV6-5	TGTGCCACCCGCGGGGTAGCGGGGTACCAAGAGACCCAGTACTTC	CATRGVAGYQETQYF
TRBJ1-1	.	.	TRBV10-3	TGTGCCATCAGACAGTCTCCAAGGACTGAAGCTTTCTTT	CAIRQSPRTEAFF
TRBJ2-6	.	few	TRBV24-1	TGTGCCACCAGTGATTTAAGCGCGGGGGCCAACGTCCTGACTTTC	CATSDLSAGANVLTF
TRBJ2-1	TRBD1	.	TRBV20-1	TGCAGTGCTGGAGGGACAGGGTATGGTAGGTACAATGAGCAGTTCTTC	CSAGGTGYGRYNEQFF
TRBJ2-3	TRBD2	.	TRBV11-2	TGTGCCAGCTCGGGGGGAATCACAGATACGCAGTATTTT	CASSGGITDTQYF
TRBJ2-3	.	few	TRBV7-6	TGTGCCAGCAGCTACCGAGGCGGACCGAGCACAGATACGCAGTATTTT	CASSYRGGPSTDTQYF
TRBJ2-1	TRBD2	.	TRBV5-6	TGTGCCAGCAGCTTGGGGGGCGGGACTAGCCCATCCCGCCTCTACAATGAGCAGTTCTTC	CASSLGGGTSPSRLYNEQFF
TRBJ2-3	TRBD1	.	TRBV4-1	TGCGCCAGCAGCCAAGCAGGACAGGGAGGCACAGATACGCAGTATTTT	CASSQAGQGGTDTQYF
TRBJ2-5	TRBD2	.	TRBV5-1	TGCGCCAGCAGCTCCCTAGCGGGATCCACAGAGACCCAGTACTTC	CASSSLAGSTETQYF
TRBJ2-1	TRBD2	.	TRBV11-3	TGTGCCAGCAGCTTAATCCGGACTAGGGGACATGAGCAGTTCTTC	CASSLIRTRGHEQFF
TRBJ2-2	.	.	TRBV14	TGTGCCAGCAGTCCCCTGGCGGCACGGGACGGGGAGCTGTTTTTT	CASSPLAARDGELFF
TRBJ1-6	.	few	TRBV5-1	TGCGCCAGCAGCTGGGCCGCAGGGCGTAATTCACCCCTCCACTTT	CASSWAAGRNSPLHF
TRBJ1-1	.	.	TRBV14	TGTGCCAGCAGCCAGGGACTGGGCAGCGGGAACACTGAAGCTTTCTTT	CASSQGLGSGNTEAFF
TRBJ2-1	.	.	TRBV24-1	TGTGCCACCAGTGATCGGGCCTGGCACAATGAGCAGTTCTTC	CATSDRAWHNEQFF
TRBJ1-6	.	few	TRBV30	TGTGCCTGGAGTGGTCAAGGGCAGTATTCACCCCTCCACTTT	CAWSGQGQYSPLHF
TRBJ2-2	.	few	TRBV30	TGTGCCTGGAGAGGGCAGTTGAACACCGGGGAGCTGTTTTTT	CAWRGQLNTGELFF
TRBJ2-7	.	.	TRBV30	TGTGCCTGGAGAGGCTATTACGAGCAGTACTTC	CAWRGYYEQYF
TRBJ2-3	TRBD2	few	TRBV5-1	TGCGCCAGCGGACCTAGCGGGGGAGTCACAGATACGCAGTATTTT	CASGPSGGVTDTQYF
TRBJ1-1	.	few	TRBV4-2	TGTGCCAGCAGCCAAGACTCTGGCACACCGGAAGCTTTCTTT	CASSQDSGTPEAFF
TRBJ1-1	TRBD1	.	TRBV18	TGTGCCAGCTCACCCCGACAGGGTGAAGCTTTCTTT	CASSPRQGEAFF
TRBJ2-5	.	few	TRBV12-3/TRBV12-4	TGTGCCAGCAGTTCCCTGATAACAGGGACCCAGTACTTC	CASSSLITGTQYF
TRBJ2-7	.	few	TRBV7-8	TGTGCCAGCAGCCCAATACACGGAGCTGGCGAGCAGTACTTC	CASSPIHGAGEQYF
TRBJ2-2	TRBD1	many	TRBV14	TGTGCCAGCAGCCCTACCGGGACAGGAAACACCGGGGAGCTGTTTTTT	CASSPTGTGNTGELFF
TRBJ1-1	.	.	TRBV29-1	TGCAGCGTTGGGTCGGGTAGATACAACACTGAAGCTTTCTTT	CSVGSGRYNTEAFF
TRBJ2-7	TRBD2	few	TRBV2	TGTGCCAGCAGTGGCCCCCACTTGATAGCGGGGACCTACGAGCAGTACTTC	CASSGPHLIAGTYEQYF
TRBJ2-2	TRBD1	few	TRBV4-2	TGTGCCAGCAGCCAACCGATGGGACAGTGGAACACCGGGGAGCTGTTTTTT	CASSQPMGQWNTGELFF